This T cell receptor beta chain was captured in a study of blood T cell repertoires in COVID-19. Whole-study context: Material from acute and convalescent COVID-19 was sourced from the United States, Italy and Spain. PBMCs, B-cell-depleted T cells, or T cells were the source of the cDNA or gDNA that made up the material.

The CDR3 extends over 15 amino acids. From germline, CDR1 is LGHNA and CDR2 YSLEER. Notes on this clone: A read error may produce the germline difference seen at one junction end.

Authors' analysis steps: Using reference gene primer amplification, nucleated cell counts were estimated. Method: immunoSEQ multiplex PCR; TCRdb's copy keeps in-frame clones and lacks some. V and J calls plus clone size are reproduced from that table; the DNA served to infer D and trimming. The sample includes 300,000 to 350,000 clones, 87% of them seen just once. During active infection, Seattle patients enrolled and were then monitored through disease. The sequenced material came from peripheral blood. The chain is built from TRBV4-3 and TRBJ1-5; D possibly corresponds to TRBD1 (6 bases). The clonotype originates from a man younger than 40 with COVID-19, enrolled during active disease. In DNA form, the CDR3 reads TGCGCCAGCAGCCATGGTATACTCTCCGGGACACCGCTATATTTT. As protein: CASSHGILSGTPLYF.